The 4 T cell receptor beta chains below come from one sample, sequenced in a study of molecular identifiers for immune sequencing clone quantification. Via MiXCR, TCRdb re-called the PCR reads, giving one row per CDR3 protein. The table shows some 11,000 distinct CDR3 sequences, with approximately 15% occurring only once. Sequenced input: naive CD8+ T cells from blood, with Jurkat cell RNA spiked in. The subset denotes: FACS-sorted CD8+CD4-CCR7+CD45RA+ naive T cells. These receptors were collected from a human donor in good health. Some libraries in this study had Jurkat cell RNA spiked in.

In its sample, this clonotype was seen once. A much larger clone is a single base away; this may be a read error. The genes are TRBV27 and TRBJ2-7; TRBD2 agrees at 10 bases. The CDR3 runs to 14 residues. CDR1 and CDR2 (germline): MNHEY, SMNVEV (reference sequence). CDR3 in amino acids: CTSSTTSGAYEQYF. The CDR3 DNA is TGTACCAGCAGTACTACTAGCGGGGCTTACGAGCAGTACTTC.

This clonotype is medium-sized. This chain connects TRBV6-6 to TRBJ1-1; D remains unclear. The CDR3 runs 15 residues. V lost 8 bases to trimming and J lost 0 bases, with 16 bases between them. Germline CDR1 MNHNY, CDR2 SVGAGI (reference sequence). The CDR3 region has the DNA TGTGCCAGCCTCAAGGGCATGTTTCTGAACACTGAAGCTTTCTTT. Amino acid sequence: CASLKGMFLNTEAFF.

By share, this clonotype counts as medium-sized. V usage is TRBV28 and J usage is TRBJ2-3; 14 positions match TRBD2. CDR1 is MDHEN, CDR2 SYDVKM, per germline. Unmatched junction bases numbered 5, after V lost 3 bases and J lost 3 bases. This CDR3 has 17 residues. The CDR3 region is CASSFLGLAGETDTQYF. DNA for the CDR3: TGTGCCAGCAGTTTTCTGGGACTAGCGGGAGAAACAGATACGCAGTATTTT.

The chain links TRBV13 to TRBJ1-5; 11 bases fit TRBD1. The trim removed 3 bases at V and 5 bases at J, leaving 12 bases unmatched. Per germline, CDR1 PRHDT and CDR2 FYEKMQ (reference sequence). The CDR3 runs 18 residues. CDR3 DNA: TGTGCCAGCAGCTTGGACAGGGGGCGCTTGATCGGCGATCAGCCCCAGCATTTT. It encodes CASSLDRGRLIGDQPQHF.